A selection of T cell receptor beta chains follows, all from one sample in a study of blood T cell repertoires in COVID-19. Sequenced by immunoSEQ multiplex PCR; TCRdb stores in-frame clones only, minus some. Of approximately 61,000 clones listed, 88% are singletons. Material for sequencing was peripheral blood. The receptor source for this set is a woman of 80 years or more with active COVID-19. CDR3s include the opening cysteine and the closing phenylalanine or tryptophan. Fields, in order: V gene, J gene, CDR3 protein.

v_gene: TRBV23-1; j_gene: TRBJ2-1; CDR3aa: CASSQSQGTSGGSYNEQFF
v_gene: TRBV4-1; j_gene: TRBJ1-5; CDR3aa: CASSPAGPYSNQPQHF
v_gene: TRBV4-2; j_gene: TRBJ2-5; CDR3aa: CASQPGGAGQETQYF
v_gene: TRBV27; j_gene: TRBJ2-2; CDR3aa: CASSPRGGFGNTGELFF
v_gene: TRBV7-8; j_gene: TRBJ2-1; CDR3aa: CASSLGHPDDEQFF
v_gene: TRBV7-9; j_gene: TRBJ2-3; CDR3aa: CASSLVTGTDTQYF
v_gene: TRBV4-1; j_gene: TRBJ2-5; CDR3aa: CASSPGLAGVETQYF
v_gene: TRBV7-9; j_gene: TRBJ2-4; CDR3aa: CASSPDREIGAKNIQYF
v_gene: TRBV6-5; j_gene: TRBJ2-7; CDR3aa: CASSPGTRIDYEQYF
v_gene: TRBV18; j_gene: TRBJ2-3; CDR3aa: CASSPRLAGTDTQYF
v_gene: TRBV11-2; j_gene: TRBJ2-3; CDR3aa: CASSLGATDTQYF
v_gene: TRBV4-2; j_gene: TRBJ2-7; CDR3aa: CASSQPSGGDFYEQYF
v_gene: TRBV3-1/TRBV3-2; j_gene: TRBJ1-6; CDR3aa: CASSQYTMSSYNSPLHF
v_gene: TRBV28; j_gene: TRBJ2-3; CDR3aa: CASSFRDTQYF
v_gene: TRBV7-2; j_gene: TRBJ2-1; CDR3aa: CASSSLAGGHNEQFF
v_gene: TRBV19; j_gene: TRBJ2-5; CDR3aa: CASRGLATQETQYF
v_gene: TRBV7-8; j_gene: TRBJ2-4; CDR3aa: CASSPSRLAGGVAKNIQYF
v_gene: TRBV10-3; j_gene: TRBJ1-1; CDR3aa: CAISESGQGALGTEAFF
v_gene: TRBV3-1/TRBV3-2; j_gene: TRBJ1-1; CDR3aa: CASSRGQDEAFF
v_gene: TRBV7-3; j_gene: TRBJ2-2; CDR3aa: CASSLTGGTGELFF
v_gene: TRBV5-1; j_gene: TRBJ2-1; CDR3aa: CASSLLPSGGAFYNEQFF
v_gene: TRBV6-1; j_gene: TRBJ2-3; CDR3aa: CASSGLTSGGEDTQYF
v_gene: TRBV27; j_gene: TRBJ1-5; CDR3aa: CASSLSPGTPQHF
v_gene: TRBV5-1; j_gene: TRBJ1-3; CDR3aa: CASSLAGYGNTIYF
v_gene: TRBV4-3; j_gene: TRBJ2-3; CDR3aa: CASSLRGASTDTQYF
v_gene: TRBV6-2/TRBV6-3; j_gene: TRBJ1-6; CDR3aa: CASSPTGGSPLHF
v_gene: TRBV10-3; j_gene: TRBJ2-5; CDR3aa: CAISGGQQETQYF
v_gene: TRBV7-6; j_gene: TRBJ1-3; CDR3aa: CASSPRQGVGNTIYF
v_gene: TRBV4-1; j_gene: TRBJ2-5; CDR3aa: CASSYIAGVGETQYF
v_gene: TRBV27; j_gene: TRBJ2-7; CDR3aa: CASSLKSLGGGYEQYF
v_gene: TRBV12-5; j_gene: TRBJ2-3; CDR3aa: CASGRGLAGGLTDTQYF
v_gene: TRBV5-5; j_gene: TRBJ2-2; CDR3aa: CASSSNPGLAGTGELFF
v_gene: TRBV12-3/TRBV12-4; j_gene: TRBJ2-3; CDR3aa: CASSRNSGDTQYF
v_gene: TRBV3-1/TRBV3-2; j_gene: TRBJ1-1; CDR3aa: CASSQLQGASEAFF
v_gene: TRBV25-1; j_gene: TRBJ2-7; CDR3aa: CASMGRGIEQYF
v_gene: TRBV28; j_gene: TRBJ1-5; CDR3aa: CASSSAGGQSNQPQHF
v_gene: TRBV5-1; j_gene: TRBJ2-2; CDR3aa: CASSFYAGVTSTGELFF
v_gene: TRBV6-6; j_gene: TRBJ1-1; CDR3aa: CASVREGDTEAFF
v_gene: TRBV11-2; j_gene: TRBJ2-1; CDR3aa: CASSGPLAGGPSYNEQFF
v_gene: TRBV4-2; j_gene: TRBJ2-3; CDR3aa: CASSQASGSSTDTQYF
v_gene: TRBV7-2; j_gene: TRBJ2-3; CDR3aa: CASSSDRGDTQYF
v_gene: TRBV7-2; j_gene: TRBJ1-1; CDR3aa: CASSSQPGTGVEAFF
v_gene: TRBV7-2; j_gene: TRBJ1-5; CDR3aa: CASSWAGQPQHF
v_gene: TRBV7-2; j_gene: TRBJ2-7; CDR3aa: CASSLVGLAGGAGSREQYF
v_gene: TRBV5-1; j_gene: TRBJ2-2; CDR3aa: CASSSGTPNTGELFF
v_gene: TRBV27; j_gene: TRBJ1-6; CDR3aa: CASSPVGNSGSPLHF
v_gene: TRBV5-1; j_gene: TRBJ2-1; CDR3aa: CASSWGLANEQFF
v_gene: TRBV7-3; j_gene: TRBJ2-3; CDR3aa: CASSLGLAYTDTQYF
v_gene: TRBV2; j_gene: TRBJ1-1; CDR3aa: CASSDRENTEAFF
v_gene: TRBV29-1; j_gene: TRBJ2-7; CDR3aa: CSVTGLAGGLEQYF
v_gene: TRBV5-1; j_gene: TRBJ1-1; CDR3aa: CASSPRQGGTEAFF
v_gene: TRBV5-1; j_gene: TRBJ2-5; CDR3aa: CASSVRGTAQETQYF
v_gene: TRBV28; j_gene: TRBJ2-1; CDR3aa: CASSLGQALYNEQFF
v_gene: TRBV18; j_gene: TRBJ1-1; CDR3aa: CASSPPTGRLNTEAFF
v_gene: TRBV11-2; j_gene: TRBJ2-7; CDR3aa: CASSPWGGPSYEQYF
v_gene: TRBV9; j_gene: TRBJ2-7; CDR3aa: CASSPRPQGDEQYF
v_gene: TRBV28; j_gene: TRBJ1-2; CDR3aa: CASSPLDSRAWGYTF